This is a list of T cell receptor beta chains from one sample in a study of control samples from healthy donors and cancer patients. Generated by immunoSEQ multiplex PCR, the TCRdb table keeps only in-frame clones and is missing some. The sample consists of around 230,000 clones, about 93% of them appearing once. Sequenced sample: blood. The receptors shown here come from a middle-aged man in good health. The CDR3 runs from the conserved cysteine through the conserved F or W. D genes are given only for firm matches. Not every row has a clone size; where given, it reads once, few, many or a size class.

>TRBV7-9|TRBJ1-2|.|14|.
TGTGCCAGCAGCTTAGGCGACCGCCACGACGGCTACACCTTC
CASSLGDRHDGYTF
>TRBV10-3|TRBJ2-5|.|14|TRBD1
TGTGCCATCAAACGGGACAGTAAGCAAGAGACCCAGTACTTC
CAIKRDSKQETQYF
>TRBV5-6|TRBJ1-2|.|15|TRBD1
TGTGCCAGCAGCGAACTCCCAGGGGGCAGCTATGGCTACACCTTC
CASSELPGGSYGYTF
>TRBV18|TRBJ2-6|.|19|TRBD1
TGTGCCACTCTAGGCGACAGGGGCCGACCCCTCTCTGGGGCCAACGTCCTGACTTTC
CATLGDRGRPLSGANVLTF
>TRBV29-1|TRBJ1-1|.|13|.
TGCAGCGTTCAGCCCGTGAAGAACACTGAAGCTTTCTTT
CSVQPVKNTEAFF
>TRBV3-1/TRBV3-2|TRBJ2-2|.|15|.
TGTGCCAGCAGCCAATATGGCCTGGGCACCGGGGAGCTGTTTTTT
CASSQYGLGTGELFF
>TRBV24-1|TRBJ1-5|.|16|TRBD1
TGTGCCACCAGTGATGCGGACAGGGTAGGCAATCAGCCCCAGCATTTT
CATSDADRVGNQPQHF
>TRBV19|TRBJ2-5|.|15|.
TGTGCCAGTAGATCCCCGCGTGCAGGACAAGAGACCCAGTACTTC
CASRSPRAGQETQYF
>TRBV15|TRBJ1-2|.|14|.
TGTGCCACCAGCAGAGAACGGGGGGACTATGGCTACACCTTC
CATSRERGDYGYTF
>TRBV19|TRBJ2-3|.|13|.
TGTGCCAGTAGTAATCCCGGGACCGATACGCAGTATTTT
CASSNPGTDTQYF
>TRBV20-1|TRBJ2-3|.|14|TRBD2
TGCAGTGCTAGTATAACTAGCGGGGCAGATACGCAGTATTTT
CSASITSGADTQYF
>TRBV19|TRBJ2-1|.|15|TRBD2
TGTGCCAGTAGTTTCCCGGGACTACCATACAATGAGCAGTTCTTC
CASSFPGLPYNEQFF
>TRBV6-1|TRBJ1-1|.|14|.
TGTGCCAGCAGCACTCTGGAGGCTTTCACCGAAGCTTTCTTT
CASSTLEAFTEAFF
>TRBV20-1|TRBJ2-5|once|11|.
TGCAGTGTCCGGGGACAAGAGACCCAGTACTTC
CSVRGQETQYF
>TRBV6-6|TRBJ1-2|.|15|.
TGTGCCAGCAGTCCTCGGGGGGAGGCTAACTATGGCTACACCTTC
CASSPRGEANYGYTF
>TRBV7-9|TRBJ2-7|once|16|TRBD1
TGTGCCAGCAGCTTAGCCGGGGACAGGGGGACCTACGAGCAGTACTTC
CASSLAGDRGTYEQYF
>TRBV2|TRBJ1-1|.|14|TRBD1
TGTGCCAGCAGTGGACAGGGAAGGGGGACTGAAGCTTTCTTT
CASSGQGRGTEAFF
>TRBV18|TRBJ1-1|.|14|TRBD1
TGTGCCAGCTCCCTAGGGACAGTTAACACTGAAGCTTTCTTT
CASSLGTVNTEAFF
>TRBV6-5|TRBJ1-5|once|15|.
TGTGCCATTTGGGAACAGGGTTTCGGCAATCAGCCCCAGCATTTT
CAIWEQGFGNQPQHF
>TRBV24-1|TRBJ2-3|once|13|.
TGTGCCACCAGTGAATACACCACAGATACGCAGTATTTT
CATSEYTTDTQYF
>TRBV12-5|TRBJ2-3|.|14|.
TGTGCTAGTGGTTCGGGACTGGGTTTAGATACGCAGTATTTT
CASGSGLGLDTQYF
>TRBV30|TRBJ1-3|once|16|.
TGTGCCTGGAGTTTCCCAATAGCGATCTCTGGAAACACCATATATTTT
CAWSFPIAISGNTIYF